The clone carrying this T cell receptor beta chain was seen more than once but under ten times. Antigen unknown. The junction and the germline gene differ at one end; a read error may be behind it. The sample comes from a study of prognosis after radiotherapy for stage I lung cancer. Overall study results and limits: Stereotactic body radiation therapy was followed by fewer unique TCR clones, median 10,088 versus 6,861.

Amplicons of TCR beta CDR3 were generated from genomic DNA by two-round multiplex PCR. Primers specific to each TRBV and TRBJ gene drove first-round PCR. Via MiXCR, TCRdb re-called the multiplex PCR reads, giving one row per CDR3 protein. Of over 14,000 distinct CDR3 sequences in the sample, about 60% were seen once. This CDR3 is built from 16 residues. Germline V gives CDR1 SGDLS, CDR2 YYNGEE. The sequences come from PBMCs, collected before or after stereotactic body radiation therapy (not recorded which). This chain joins TRBV9 and TRBJ2-2; TRBD2 matches 7 bases. The receptor was isolated from a donor over 45 with non-small cell lung cancer. The CDR3 reads CASSVAGTITTVELFF. CDR3 bases: TGTGCCAGCAGCGTAGCCGGGACTATCACCACCGTGGAGCTGTTTTTT.